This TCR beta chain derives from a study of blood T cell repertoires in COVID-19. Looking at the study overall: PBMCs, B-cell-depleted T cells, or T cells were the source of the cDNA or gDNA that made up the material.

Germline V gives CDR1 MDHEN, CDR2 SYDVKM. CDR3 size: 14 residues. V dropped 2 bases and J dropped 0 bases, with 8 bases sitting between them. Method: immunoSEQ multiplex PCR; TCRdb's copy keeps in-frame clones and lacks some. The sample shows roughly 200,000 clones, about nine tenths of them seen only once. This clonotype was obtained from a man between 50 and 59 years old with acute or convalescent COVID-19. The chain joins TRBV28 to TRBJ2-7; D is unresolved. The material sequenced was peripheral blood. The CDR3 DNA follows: TGTGCCAGCAGTTTAGGTCGGAGCTCCTACGAGCAGTACTTC. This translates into CASSLGRSSYEQYF. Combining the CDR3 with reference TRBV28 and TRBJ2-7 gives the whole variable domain DVKVTQSSRYLVKRTGEKVFLECVQDMDHENMFWYRQDPGLGLRLIYFSYDVKMKEKGDIPEGYSVSREKKERFSLILESASTNQTSMYLCASSLGRSSYEQYFGPGTRLTVT.